This TCR beta chain was identified in a study of spatial heterogeneity in lung cancer. Study context: The study observed each unique TCR and UMI combination more than ten times on average in raw reads.

Time point described: sample taken at primary tumor resection. The study sequenced unsorted whole RNA from tumor, nontumor lung or frozen PBMC. General observations from the study: Tumoral mutation counts were tracked by counts of expanded intratumoral alpha and beta TCRs.

Carried by each TCR cDNA molecule was a unique molecular identifier. TCRdb ran MiXCR on the 5' RACE reads and lists one entry per CDR3 protein. The data contain about 6,000 distinct CDR3 sequences, approximately 8.5% of them singletons. This clonotype was recorded a few times. What it binds is unknown. Germline CDR1 MNHEY, CDR2 SVGEGT. There are 13 residues in the CDR3. Trimming stripped 6 bases from V and 6 bases from J, with 14 bases between. This TCR derives from a female donor with early-stage non-small cell lung cancer. The chain has TRBV6-2 or TRBV6-3 and TRBJ1-1, with D maybe TRBD1 (6 bases). This specimen consisted of lung tumor tissue, obtained at surgery. The CDR3: CASRTRGAPEAFF. CDR3 in DNA: TGTGCCAGCAGGACGCGGGGGGCCCCTGAAGCTTTCTTT.